The next 10 T cell receptor beta chains were all read from a single sample in a study of OX40 agonist ivuxolimab in advanced cancers. Measured with immunoSEQ multiplex PCR; TCRdb has only the in-frame clones, and not every one. The sample holds over 30,000 clones, approximately 80% seen once. Here the sequenced sample was CD4+ or CD8+ T cells sorted from blood, taken in a trial of the OX40 agonist ivuxolimab. All receptors derive from an adult with an advanced solid tumor such as melanoma, head and neck, liver or kidney cancer.

This clone has a single count. The J gene is TRBJ1-1, the V gene TRBV7-2; D is unresolved. V was trimmed by 2 bases and J by 0 bases, leaving 10 bases between them. Germline V gives CDR1 SGHTA, CDR2 FQGNSA. There are 15 residues in the CDR3. CDR3 sequence: CASSLTISLNTEAFF. CDR3 DNA sequence: TGTGCCAGCAGCTTAACGATATCCTTGAACACTGAAGCTTTCTTT.

The CDR3 sequence is CATSRDHTAGVNYGYTF. CDR3 sequence (DNA): TGTGCCACCAGCAGAGACCACACAGCGGGGGTGAACTATGGCTACACCTTC. The J gene is TRBJ1-2, the V gene TRBV15; possibly TRBD1 for D (5 bases). The germline V gene has CDR1 LNHNV and CDR2 YYDKDF (reference sequence). Trimming took 0 bases from V and 2 from J, leaving 16 bases between them. The CDR3 length is 17 residues.

The CDR3 spells CASSVGGNPYNEQFF. The CDR3, as DNA: TGTGCCAGCAGCGTCGGGGGTAATCCCTACAATGAGCAGTTCTTC. The chain is built from TRBV9 and TRBJ2-1; tentatively, D is TRBD2 (6 bases). Germline V gives CDR1 SGDLS, CDR2 YYNGEE. V was pared by 2 bases and J by 2 bases, with 11 bases between. This CDR3 has 15 residues. Full variable domain (remainder filled in from reference TRBV9 and TRBJ2-1): DSGVTQTPKHLITATGQRVTLRCSPRSGDLSVYWYQQSLDQGLQFLIQYYNGEERAKGNILERFSAQQFPDLHSELNLSSLELGDSALYFCASSVGGNPYNEQFFGPGTRLTVL.

The CDR3 coding sequence is TGTGCCAGCAGCTTGGAGAACCGCAACTATGGCTACACCTTC. Amino acids: CASSLENRNYGYTF. The rearrangement uses TRBV5-4 and TRBJ1-2; D is ambiguous. Germline CDR1 is SGHNT and CDR2 is YYREEE (reference sequence). The germline V and J ends were trimmed by 0 bases and 2 bases, with 8 bases remaining between them. The CDR3 is 14 amino acids.

The CDR3 sequence is CAIGGIHYGYTF. In DNA form, the CDR3 reads TGTGCCATCGGGGGTATACACTATGGCTACACCTTC. J is TRBJ1-2 and V is TRBV2; possible D gene TRBD1, 5 bases. This CDR3 is 12 amino acids long. V was clipped by 10 bases and J by 3 bases, with 12 bases between them. The germline V gene has CDR1 SNHLY and CDR2 FYNNEI.

In this sample, this clone turned up once. The rearrangement joins TRBV6-6 to TRBJ1-2; TRBD1 aligns across 8 bases. Germline V gives CDR1 MNHNY, CDR2 SVGAGI (reference sequence). J lost 8 bases, V lost 5 bases, and 13 bases had no gene match. The CDR3 extends over 15 amino acids. The CDR3 sequence is CASSPSGTGSGGYTF. For the CDR3, the DNA is TGTGCCAGCAGTCCAAGCGGGACAGGCTCCGGGGGCTACACCTTC.

The table lists this clone with a few counts. The chain combines TRBV19 with TRBJ1-6; D ambiguous. V lost 0 bases and J lost 8, with 8 bases in between. This CDR3 has 14 residues. Germline loops: CDR1 LNHDA, CDR2 SQIVND (reference sequence). CDR3 nucleotides: TGTGCCAGTAGTATAGACAGGCGGGATTCACCCCTCCACTTT. It yields the protein CASSIDRRDSPLHF.

This rearrangement joins TRBV2 to TRBJ2-7, with D uncertain. V was pared by 6 bases and J by 4 bases, with 10 bases between. This CDR3 spans 12 amino acids. Germline V CDR1 and CDR2: SNHLY, FYNNEI. The DNA for the CDR3 is TGTGCCAGCAGCGCAAACCTTTACGAGCAGTACTTC. This translates into CASSANLYEQYF.

The chain employs TRBV7-9 and TRBJ2-1; 13 nucleotides match TRBD2. CDR3 length equals 17 residues. The germline gives CDR1 SEHNR, CDR2 FQNEAQ (reference sequence). V lost 4 bases, J lost 7 bases, and 10 bases stayed unmatched. CDR3 in amino acids: CASSSLKGLAGVNEQFF. The CDR3 region has the DNA TGTGCCAGCAGCTCTCTTAAAGGACTAGCGGGGGTAAATGAGCAGTTCTTC.

The chain has TRBV9 and TRBJ2-3; possibly TRBD2 for D (6 bases). The CDR3 has 14 amino acids. Deletions cut 4 bases from V and 6 bases from J, with 15 bases between. CDR1 SGDLS and CDR2 YYNGEE come from the germline V gene. CDR3 protein: CASSLGLGSDTQYF. The CDR3 nucleotides are TGTGCCAGCAGCCTGGGACTTGGGTCGGATACGCAGTATTTT. The full variable domain, with the rest looked up from reference TRBV9 and TRBJ2-3, is DSGVTQTPKHLITATGQRVTLRCSPRSGDLSVYWYQQSLDQGLQFLIQYYNGEERAKGNILERFSAQQFPDLHSELNLSSLELGDSALYFCASSLGLGSDTQYFGPGTRLTVL.